Listed here are 22 T cell receptor beta chains from one sample, sequenced in a study of shared clonotypes between healthy human individuals. Measured with immunoSEQ multiplex PCR; TCRdb has only the in-frame clones, and not every one. This sample carries around 2.5 million clones, over 85% of them seen once, and the ten largest clones take roughly 0.39%. Source material: naive CD4+ T cells from PBMCs. Subset specified: CD45RA+ positively selected. The source is a man younger than 30 in good health. Some clones in this sample may be carry-over from other donors' samples.

This clone was seen once. The genes are TRBV10-3 and TRBJ2-1, with D perhaps matching TRBD2 (6 bases). The CDR3 sequence is 15 residues long. Germline loops: CDR1 ENHRY, CDR2 SYGVKD. V lost 2 bases, J lost 6 bases, and 14 bases lay in between. The CDR3 nucleotides are TGTGCCATCAGTGAGGCGGGACTCATAGGCAATGAGCAGTTCTTC. Amino acid sequence: CAISEAGLIGNEQFF.

This chain links TRBV6-1 with TRBJ2-7; the D gene is possibly TRBD2 (5 bases). The CDR3 sequence is 14 residues long. V lost 7 bases, J lost 9 bases, and 22 bases lay in between. CDR1 is MNHNS, CDR2 SASEGT, per germline. The CDR3 DNA sequence: TGTGCCAGCAACGAGGGCCCACTTTTGGAGAGGCAGTACTTC. This gives the protein CASNEGPLLERQYF.

V usage is TRBV25-1 and J usage is TRBJ2-7; D possibly corresponds to TRBD2 (5 bases). V lost 7 bases to trimming and J lost 4 bases, with 20 bases between them. CDR1 and CDR2 (germline): MGHDK, SYGVNS. This CDR3 spans 15 amino acids. The CDR3 region is CASTPHRGEGYEQYF. The DNA of the CDR3 is TGTGCCAGCACCCCACATCGGGGTGAAGGGTACGAGCAGTACTTC.

The J gene is TRBJ2-4, the V gene TRBV7-8; TRBD1 aligns across 10 bases. CDR3 length equals 19 residues. Trimming at V came to 5 bases and at J to 1 base, leaving 14 bases not matched to a gene. Germline assignment: CDR1 SGHVS and CDR2 FQNEAQ. CDR3 DNA sequence: TGTGCCAGCAGCCCTGTCCCGGGACAGGGGATAGGGGCCAAAAACATTCAGTACTTC. It codes for CASSPVPGQGIGAKNIQYF.

This chain links TRBV28 with TRBJ2-7; the D is unclear. Trimming took off 6 bases at V and 4 bases at J, with 16 bases between the two ends. The CDR3 totals 14 residues. From germline, CDR1 is MDHEN and CDR2 SYDVKM. Here the CDR3 DNA reads TGTGCCAGCAGCCAGAGGACCGGAGCTTACGAGCAGTACTTC. This translates into CASSQRTGAYEQYF. The variable domain in full, with the rest retrieved from reference TRBV28 and TRBJ2-7, is DVKVTQSSRYLVKRTGEKVFLECVQDMDHENMFWYRQDPGLGLRLIYFSYDVKMKEKGDIPEGYSVSREKKERFSLILESASTNQTSMYLCASSQRTGAYEQYFGPGTRLTVT.

The V call is TRBV6-1, the J call TRBJ2-1, with 7 bases aligning to TRBD1. Germline CDR1 MNHNS, CDR2 SASEGT. The CDR3 has 16 amino acids. J gave up 4 bases and V 0 bases, and 6 bases lay outside the gene matches. This CDR3 reads CASSEAPGQRYNEQFF. The CDR3, as DNA: TGTGCCAGCAGTGAAGCTCCGGGACAGCGGTACAATGAGCAGTTCTTC.

The rearrangement joins TRBV7-9 to TRBJ2-3; D is possibly TRBD2 (6 bases). This CDR3 comprises 14 residues. V lost 5 bases, J lost 6 bases, and 15 bases lay in between. Germline loops: CDR1 SEHNR, CDR2 FQNEAQ (reference sequence). The CDR3 DNA reads as TGTGCCAGCAGCGTCGGAGGGGTACCGGATACGCAGTATTTT. Translating it yields CASSVGGVPDTQYF.

Comments on this clone: The same CDR3 arises from other DNA sequences in this sample as well. The CDR3 DNA follows: TGTGCCAGCTCACCCGGACTAGCGGAGACCCAGTACTTC. This encodes CASSPGLAETQYF. V usage is TRBV18 and J usage is TRBJ2-5; 9 bases agree with TRBD2. V was clipped by 3 bases and J by 5 bases; unmatched bases: 1. Germline assignment: CDR1 KGHSH and CDR2 LQKENI. This CDR3 is 13 amino acids long. The full variable domain, in which reference TRBV18 and TRBJ2-5 provide the parts outside the CDR3, is NAGVMQNPRHLVRRRGQEARLRCSPMKGHSHVYWYRQLPEEGLKFMVYLQKENIIDESGMPKERFSAEFPKEGPSILRIQQVVRGDSAAYFCASSPGLAETQYFGPGTRLLVL.

The J gene is TRBJ2-1, the V gene TRBV5-1; no clear D gene. This CDR3 region has 15 residues. V dropped 6 bases and J dropped 3 bases, with 16 bases sitting between them. CDR1 SGHRS and CDR2 YFSETQ come from the germline V gene. The CDR3 DNA is TGCGCCAGCAAGCTTCCCAGACTGCGCTACAATGAGCAGTTCTTC. The encoded protein is CASKLPRLRYNEQFF.

The chain combines TRBV4-3 with TRBJ2-2; either TRBD1 or TRBD2 may fit D (5 bases each). The CDR3 length is 15 residues. The germline CDR1 and CDR2 sequences are LGHNA and YSLEER. The germline V and J ends were trimmed by 0 bases and 4 bases, with 9 bases remaining between them. DNA for the CDR3: TGCGCCAGCAGCCAAGAGGGGACGGCCACCGGGGAGCTGTTTTTT. The encoded protein is CASSQEGTATGELFF.

On this clone itself: The sample holds other DNA sequences that translate to the same CDR3. J is TRBJ2-7 and V is TRBV7-8; TRBD2 is a possible D gene (6 bases). Trimming shortened V by 0 bases and J by 4 bases, and 7 bases separated the two germline ends. The CDR3 is made up of 13 amino acids. Germline loops: CDR1 SGHVS, CDR2 FQNEAQ. The CDR3 sequence is CASSLARGYEQYF. CDR3 nucleotides: TGTGCCAGCAGCTTAGCCCGGGGGTACGAGCAGTACTTC. Supplemented by reference TRBV7-8 and TRBJ2-7, the full variable domain reads GAGVSQSPRYKVAKRGQDVALRCDPISGHVSLFWYQQALGQGPEFLTYFQNEAQLDKSGLPSDRFFAERPEGSVSTLKIQRTQQEDSAVYLCASSLARGYEQYFGPGTRLTVT.

CDR3 DNA: TGTGCCAGCTCACAGGGCGCACTCTCCTACGAGCAGTACTTC. Translating it yields CASSQGALSYEQYF. The chain is built from TRBV18 and TRBJ2-7; the D is unclear. Between the trimmed V and J ends, which lost 4 bases and 0 bases, there was a span of 10 bases. CDR3 length: 14 amino acids. Germline V gene lookup returns CDR1 KGHSH and CDR2 LQKENI.

This chain links TRBV28 with TRBJ1-4, with 11 positions matching TRBD1. The CDR3 is 16 amino acids. CDR1 and CDR2 from the germline V gene are MDHEN and SYDVKM. Losses at the gene ends were 3 bases for V and 6 bases for J; bases not matched to a gene: 6. The CDR3 nucleotides are TGTGCCAGCAGTTTCTTTGGGACAGGGGGGTATGAAAAACTGTTTTTT. Its protein is CASSFFGTGGYEKLFF. The complete variable domain, with remaining parts taken from reference TRBV28 and TRBJ1-4, reads DVKVTQSSRYLVKRTGEKVFLECVQDMDHENMFWYRQDPGLGLRLIYFSYDVKMKEKGDIPEGYSVSREKKERFSLILESASTNQTSMYLCASSFFGTGGYEKLFFGSGTQLSVL.

V gene TRBV14 combines with J gene TRBJ2-1, with 7 bases aligning to TRBD2. This CDR3 has 16 residues. V shed 2 bases, J shed 7 bases, and the junction held 11 bases outside the gene matches. Germline V gene data show CDR1 as SGHDN and CDR2 as FVKESK. CDR3 sequence: CASSQQGGVSGNEQFF. In nucleotides, the CDR3 is TGTGCCAGCAGCCAACAGGGAGGGGTATCGGGAAATGAGCAGTTCTTC. The whole variable domain, filled in from reference TRBV14 and TRBJ2-1, reads EAGVTQFPSHSVIEKGQTVTLRCDPISGHDNLYWYRRVMGKEIKFLLHFVKESKQDESGMPNNRFLAERTGGTYSTLKVQPAELEDSGVYFCASSQQGGVSGNEQFFGPGTRLTVL.

The V gene is TRBV7-3, the J gene TRBJ2-5; D is uncertain. The CDR3 loop spans 13 amino acids. Between the trimmed V and J ends, which lost 1 base and 5 bases, there was a span of 8 bases. Germline V gene lookup returns CDR1 SGHTA and CDR2 FQGTGA. The CDR3 spells CASSLIKEETQYF. The CDR3 region has the DNA TGTGCCAGCAGCTTAATCAAGGAGGAGACCCAGTACTTC.

V is TRBV19 and J is TRBJ1-1, with a tentative D call TRBD1 (5 bases). Germline CDR1 and CDR2: LNHDA and SQIVND (reference sequence). The CDR3 has 16 residues. V shed 7 bases and J shed 0 bases, with 18 bases lying between them. Here the CDR3 DNA reads TGTGCCAGTAAACCGGGACGGATACTCATGAACACTGAAGCTTTCTTT. Amino acids: CASKPGRILMNTEAFF. The full variable domain, rest sourced from reference TRBV19 and TRBJ1-1, is DGGITQSPKYLFRKEGQNVTLSCEQNLNHDAMYWYRQDPGQGLRLIYYSQIVNDFQKGDIAEGYSVSREKKESFPLTVTSAQKNPTAFYLCASKPGRILMNTEAFFGQGTRLTVV.

The chain carries TRBV28 and TRBJ2-1; TRBD2 is a possible D gene (6 bases). CDR1 and CDR2 from the germline V gene are MDHEN and SYDVKM. This CDR3 comprises 19 residues. Between the trimmed V and J ends, which lost 3 bases and 6 bases, there was a span of 27 bases. In DNA, the CDR3 is TGTGCCAGCAGTTTCCGGACATCGACGGGACTCCCTGGGGCCAATGAGCAGTTCTTC. Translated: CASSFRTSTGLPGANEQFF. The full variable domain, rest sourced from reference TRBV28 and TRBJ2-1, is DVKVTQSSRYLVKRTGEKVFLECVQDMDHENMFWYRQDPGLGLRLIYFSYDVKMKEKGDIPEGYSVSREKKERFSLILESASTNQTSMYLCASSFRTSTGLPGANEQFFGPGTRLTVL.

The rearrangement joins TRBV15 to TRBJ2-1; D is possibly TRBD1 (5 bases). There are 16 residues in the CDR3. V was pared by 0 bases and J by 6 bases, with 15 bases between. Germline CDR1 is LNHNV and CDR2 is YYDKDF (reference sequence). CDR3: CATSRDSWGISNEQFF. In DNA form, the CDR3 reads TGTGCCACCAGCAGAGATAGTTGGGGCATAAGCAATGAGCAGTTCTTC.

V usage is TRBV7-3 and J usage is TRBJ1-6; TRBD1 matches at 8 bases. Trimming at V came to 6 bases and at J to 9 bases, leaving 7 bases not matched to a gene. From germline, CDR1 is SGHTA and CDR2 FQGTGA. The CDR3 runs to 14 residues. The CDR3 here is CASRLDRVGSPLHF. The DNA for the CDR3 is TGTGCCAGCAGGCTGGACAGGGTCGGTTCACCCCTCCACTTT.

V usage is TRBV28 and J usage is TRBJ2-5; 7 positions match TRBD2. TRBJ2-7 explains the end of the DNA better; the J call may be wrong. The CDR3 contains 14 residues. Germline V gene lookup returns CDR1 MDHEN and CDR2 SYDVKM. CDR3 sequence: CASSFFAGDGEQYF. The CDR3 DNA sequence: TGTGCCAGCAGTTTTTTTGCGGGAGACGGCGAGCAGTACTTC.

This clone was seen once. The sample has other DNA sequences that encode this CDR3 too. V usage is TRBV5-1 and J usage is TRBJ2-6; D is ambiguous. Germline loops: CDR1 SGHRS, CDR2 YFSETQ. The V gene lost 0 bases and the J gene lost 6 bases, with 4 bases spanning the gap. The CDR3 loop spans 13 amino acids. Here the CDR3 reads CASSLGEANVLTF. The CDR3 DNA reads TGCGCCAGCAGCTTGGGGGAGGCCAACGTCCTGACTTTC.

For this clone: Its ends do not fully match the called genes, so a read error is possible. CDR3 residues: CASNQMPESTGYTF. The CDR3 bases are TGCGCCAGCAACCAAATGCCAGAGAGTACTGGCTACACCTTC. J is TRBJ1-2 and V is TRBV4-1; D gene ambiguous. This CDR3 comprises 14 residues. The germline CDR1 and CDR2 sequences are MGHRA and YSYEKL.